Listed below are T cell receptor beta chains from one sample, sequenced in a study of T cells in Graves' hyperthyroidism and ophthalmopathy. A single record per CDR3 protein comes from TCRdb applying MiXCR to the multiplex PCR reads. Of a few hundred thousand distinct CDR3 sequences listed, roughly 50% are singletons. Sequencing used peripheral blood or thyroid tissue (not recorded which). Receptors were obtained from a woman between 18 and 29 years old with Graves' hyperthyroidism. Both conserved end residues are part of each CDR3. A D gene is named only where the DNA matches it firmly. Clone size is given for some rows only: seen once, a few or many times, or a class if the clone is expanded.

D	V	J	size	CDR3	DNA
NA	TRBV7-2	TRBJ1-2	few	CASSYHRTSNYGYTF	TGTGCCAGCAGCTATCACAGAACCTCTAACTATGGCTACACCTTC
NA	TRBV7-9	TRBJ1-4	many	CASSNPATNEKLFF	TGTGCCAGCAGCAACCCTGCAACTAATGAAAAACTGTTTTTT
NA	TRBV11-1	TRBJ2-7	NA	CAWSALPFPTTYEQYF	TGTGCCTGGAGTGCCCTTCCCTTCCCGACGACTTACGAGCAGTACTTC
TRBD2	TRBV7-9	TRBJ2-7	many	CASSLSGTYEQYF	TGTGCCAGCAGCTTGAGCGGGACCTACGAGCAGTACTTC
NA	TRBV9	TRBJ2-7	few	CASSYSRERHLYYEQYF	TGTGCCAGCAGTTACTCGAGAGAGCGCCATCTCTACTACGAGCAGTACTTC
TRBD1	TRBV2	TRBJ2-7	many	CATEGQHSYEQYF	TGTGCCACCGAGGGACAGCACTCCTACGAGCAGTACTTC
NA	TRBV10-3	TRBJ2-5	NA	CASRLTRGQETQYF	TGTGCCAGCCGACTAACAAGGGGGCAAGAGACCCAGTACTTC
TRBD1	TRBV7-2	TRBJ1-3	NA	CASSRDRGRNTIYF	TGTGCCAGCAGCCGGGACAGGGGGCGAAACACCATATATTTT
NA	TRBV29-1	TRBJ1-4	NA	CSVSLDEKLFF	TGCAGCGTTTCCCTCGATGAAAAACTGTTTTTT
NA	TRBV7-8	TRBJ1-1	many	CASSYGLGTEAFF	TGTGCCAGCAGCTATGGGTTGGGCACTGAAGCTTTCTTT
NA	TRBV20-1	TRBJ2-7	few	CSARDQTARADEQYF	TGCAGTGCTAGAGACCAGACAGCTCGGGCGGACGAGCAGTACTTC
NA	TRBV14	TRBJ1-1	few	CASSAMDREAFF	TGTGCCAGCAGCGCCATGGACAGAGAGGCTTTCTTT
TRBD1	TRBV12-3/TRBV12-4	TRBJ2-7	NA	CASSFIGQGSYEQYF	TGTGCCAGCAGTTTTATAGGACAGGGTTCCTACGAGCAGTACTTC
TRBD1	TRBV6-5	TRBJ1-5	once	CASSSPGTGDLIQPQHF	TGTGCCAGCAGTTCCCCCGGGACAGGGGACCTCATTCAGCCCCAGCATTTT
NA	TRBV20-1	TRBJ1-5	NA	CSARDLSGTQPQHF	TGCAGTGCTAGAGATCTGTCTGGGACTCAGCCCCAGCATTTT
NA	TRBV9	TRBJ2-2	NA	CASSSQPEAGELFF	TGTGCCAGCAGCTCCCAGCCGGAGGCCGGGGAGCTGTTTTTT
NA	TRBV7-8	TRBJ1-3	many	CASGQGFGNTIYF	TGTGCCAGCGGGCAGGGGTTTGGAAACACCATATATTTT
TRBD2	TRBV7-2	TRBJ2-2	NA	CASSLDPWELAGGTGELFF	TGTGCCAGCAGCTTAGATCCCTGGGAGCTAGCGGGAGGCACCGGGGAGCTGTTTTTT
NA	TRBV20-1	TRBJ2-7	NA	CSARHLLDYEQYF	TGCAGTGCTAGACACCTCCTAGACTACGAGCAGTACTTC
TRBD1	TRBV7-2	TRBJ1-6	few	CASRTTGGNSPLHF	TGTGCCAGCAGAACCACAGGGGGAAATTCACCCCTCCACTTT
NA	TRBV19	TRBJ1-1	NA	CASSISTGGNTEAFF	TGTGCCAGTAGTATATCGACGGGGGGGAACACTGAAGCTTTCTTT
NA	TRBV29-1	TRBJ1-1	NA	CSVSRTLF	TGCAGCGTTTCGCGGACACTCTTT
TRBD1	TRBV7-9	TRBJ2-7	few	CASSLARQGDYEQYF	TGTGCCAGCAGCTTAGCAAGACAGGGGGACTACGAGCAGTACTTC
NA	TRBV25-1	TRBJ1-2	NA	CASSIRDKNYGYTF	TGTGCCAGCTCAATCCGGGACAAGAACTATGGCTACACCTTC
TRBD2	TRBV2	TRBJ2-5	NA	CASKPRGEVDETQYF	TGTGCCAGCAAACCACGGGGGGAGGTAGACGAGACCCAGTACTTC
TRBD2	TRBV24-1	TRBJ2-2	NA	CATSDRIAGANTGELFF	TGTGCCACCAGTGACCGAATAGCGGGAGCTAACACCGGGGAGCTGTTTTTT